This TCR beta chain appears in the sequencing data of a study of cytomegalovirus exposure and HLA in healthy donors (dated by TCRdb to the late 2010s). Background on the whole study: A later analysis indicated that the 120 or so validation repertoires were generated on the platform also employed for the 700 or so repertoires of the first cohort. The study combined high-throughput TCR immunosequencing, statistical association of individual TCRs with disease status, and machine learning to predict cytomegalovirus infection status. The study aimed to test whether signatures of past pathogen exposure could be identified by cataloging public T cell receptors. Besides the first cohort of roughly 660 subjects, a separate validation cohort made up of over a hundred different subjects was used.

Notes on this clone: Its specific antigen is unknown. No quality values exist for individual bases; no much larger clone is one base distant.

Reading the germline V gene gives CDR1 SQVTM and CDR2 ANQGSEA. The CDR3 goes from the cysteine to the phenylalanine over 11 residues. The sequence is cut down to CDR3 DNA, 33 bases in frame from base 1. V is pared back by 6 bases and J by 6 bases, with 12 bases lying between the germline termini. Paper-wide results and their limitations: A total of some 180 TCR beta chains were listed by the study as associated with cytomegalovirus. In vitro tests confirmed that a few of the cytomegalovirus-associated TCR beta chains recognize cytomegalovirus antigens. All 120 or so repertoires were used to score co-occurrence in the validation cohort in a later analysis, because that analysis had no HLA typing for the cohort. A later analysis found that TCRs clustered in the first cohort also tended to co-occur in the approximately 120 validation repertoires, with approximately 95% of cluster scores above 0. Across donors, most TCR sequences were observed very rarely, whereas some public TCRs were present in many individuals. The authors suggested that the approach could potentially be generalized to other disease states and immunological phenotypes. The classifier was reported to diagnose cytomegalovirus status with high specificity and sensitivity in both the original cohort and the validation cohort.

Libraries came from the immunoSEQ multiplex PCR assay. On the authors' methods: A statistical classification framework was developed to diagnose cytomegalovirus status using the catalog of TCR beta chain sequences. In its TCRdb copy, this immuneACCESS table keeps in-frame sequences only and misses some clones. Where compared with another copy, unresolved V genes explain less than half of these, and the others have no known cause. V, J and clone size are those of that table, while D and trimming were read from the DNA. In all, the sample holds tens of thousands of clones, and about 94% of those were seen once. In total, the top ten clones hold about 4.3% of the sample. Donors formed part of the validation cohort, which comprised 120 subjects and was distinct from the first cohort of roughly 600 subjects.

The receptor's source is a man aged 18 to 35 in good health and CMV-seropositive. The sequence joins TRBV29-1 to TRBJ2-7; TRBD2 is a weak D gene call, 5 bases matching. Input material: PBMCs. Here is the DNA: TGCAGCGTCAGAGGGAATGGCGAGCAGTACTTC. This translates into CSVRGNGEQYF.